Below, one TCR beta chain is given with its context. Antigen specificity is unknown. Only in-frame clones appear in the TCRdb table, and some are missing; sequencing was by immunoSEQ multiplex PCR. The repertoire holds some 31,000 clones, with approximately 91% as singletons. From germline, CDR1 is MNHEY and CDR2 SVGAGI. V lost 0 bases and J 4 bases, leaving 9 bases between the germline ends. The CDR3 is 14 amino acids. The sample is drawn from a study of chemoradiotherapy in HPV16-positive cancers. The study's findings and limits: The functional HPV-specific definition rests on just a couple of HPV16-positive patients. Candidate HPV-specific clones and E7-related TCR motifs grew in tumor during treatment.

The gene calls are TRBV6-5 and TRBJ1-1; a possible D gene is TRBD1 (6 bases). This clonotype was obtained from a human donor with HPV-associated anogenital cancer. The material sequenced was blood, taken from a patient who underwent chemoradiotherapy. CDR3 region: CASSYSDRATEAFF. The CDR3 bases are TGTGCCAGCAGTTACTCGGACAGAGCCACTGAAGCTTTCTTT.